This TCR beta chain stems from a study of monozygotic twins with cystic fibrosis. Losses at the gene ends were 2 bases for V and 4 bases for J; bases not matched to a gene: 8. CDR1 and CDR2 (germline): SGHNT, YYREEE (reference sequence). The CDR3 extends over 15 amino acids. TCRdb's copy holds only in-frame clones and misses some; the assay was immunoSEQ multiplex PCR. The sample lists 18,000 or so clones; less than 95% were seen once. The sequenced sample was blood. The TCR originated in a girl aged 2-15 years with cystic fibrosis. This chain connects TRBV5-4 to TRBJ1-2, with TRBD1 matching over 7 bases. As DNA, the CDR3 is TGTGCCAGCAGCTTAGGGCAGGGGGAGGTCTATGGCTACACCTTC. Translation gives CASSLGQGEVYGYTF.